The source of this TCR beta chain is a study of T cells after yellow fever vaccination. Study findings and constraints: CD4 and CD8 compartments shared a small share of clonotypes, likely from convergent recombination. The booster response re-showed most primary clones: around 96% CD4, more than 70% CD8.

TCRdb recomputed calls from the 5' RACE reads with MiXCR, one row per CDR3 protein. The sample records more than 250,000 distinct CDR3 sequences, 6.8% being singletons. The CDR3 has 13 amino acids. This clonotype was counted ten times or more. Its antigen is not known. J is TRBJ1-5 and V is TRBV21-1; the table's D gene call, TRBD1, was not cross checked with the DNA. TRBV21-1 is a pseudogene. This clonotype was sampled from a man aged 18-30 years who received the YFV17D yellow fever vaccine. This material consisted of PBMCs, taken roughly seven weeks after the first yellow fever vaccination. CDR3 DNA sequence: TGTGCCAGCAGCATGACAGACAATCAGCCCCAGCATTTT. Translating it yields CASSMTDNQPQHF.